Shown below are 20 T cell receptor beta chains from a single sample sequenced in a study of identical twins. TCRdb recomputed calls from the 5' RACE reads with MiXCR, one row per CDR3 protein. The data show some 560,000 distinct CDR3 sequences, more than 9% seen once. These data were also filed under a second study, of yellow fever vaccine responses in identical twins.

The sample comprised PBMCs. These receptors were obtained from a woman in her late teens or twenties in good health.

This rearrangement joins TRBV20-1 to TRBJ2-7; 12 bases fit TRBD2. This CDR3 comprises 17 residues. V gave up 5 bases and J gave up 3 bases; unmatched junction bases: 14. Germline lookup yields CDR1 DFQATT and CDR2 SNEGSKA (reference sequence). CDR3 nucleotides: TGCAGTGCTGCCCCTTTCCTAGCGGGAGGGCGGTTCTACGAGCAGTACTTC. It encodes CSAAPFLAGGRFYEQYF.

Remarks on this clonotype: Relative to the germline gene, one junction end is altered; a read error may explain this. The chain links TRBV7-9 to TRBJ2-7; 11 bases map to TRBD1. The CDR3 length is 15 residues. Germline CDR1 reads SEHNR; CDR2 reads FQNEAQ (reference sequence). The CDR3 protein is CASSFGQGASHEQYF. The DNA for the CDR3 is TGTGCCAGCAGCTTCGGACAGGGGGCCTCCCACGAGCAGTACTTC.

This chain links TRBV20-1 with TRBJ2-2; D is possibly TRBD2 (5 bases). The V and J ends lost 7 bases and 8 bases respectively, with 17 bases between them. CDR1 and CDR2 from the germline V gene are DFQATT and SNEGSKA (reference sequence). The CDR3 totals 13 residues. CDR3 in DNA: TGCAGTGTGCTTAAAGCGGTTGTTGGGGAGCTGTTTTTT. The encoded protein is CSVLKAVVGELFF.

The sample holds a few counts of this clonotype. J is TRBJ2-7 and V is TRBV11-3; D is unresolved. Germline V lookup: CDR1 SGHNT, CDR2 YENEEA. The length of the CDR3 is 13 residues. The V end lost 3 bases, the J end lost 2 bases, and 8 bases lay between the germline ends. CDR3 protein: CASSFGSAYEQYF. The CDR3 region has the DNA TGTGCCAGCAGCTTCGGTTCAGCCTACGAGCAGTACTTC. Drawing the rest from reference TRBV11-3 and TRBJ2-7, the complete variable domain is EAGVVQSPRYKIIEKKQPVAFWCNPISGHNTLYWYLQNLGQGPELLIRYENEEAVDDSQLPKDRFSAERLKGVDSTLKIQPAELGDSAVYLCASSFGSAYEQYFGPGTRLTVT.

A remark on this clonotype: One junction end disagrees with the germline gene, perhaps due to a read error. The CDR3 sequence is CATSGDTYGNEQFF. DNA for the CDR3: TGTGCCACCAGCGGAGACACCTATGGGAATGAGCAGTTCTTC. This rearrangement joins TRBV15 to TRBJ2-1, with no clear D. The germline gives CDR1 LNHNV, CDR2 YYDKDF (reference sequence). This CDR3 comprises 14 residues.

The V gene is TRBV7-9, the J gene TRBJ1-1; no definite D call. The CDR3 loop spans 17 amino acids. Germline CDR1 SEHNR, CDR2 FQNEAQ (reference sequence). Trimming pared 1 base from V and 6 bases from J, leaving 21 bases between. In DNA form, the CDR3 reads TGTGCCAGCAGCTTAGAGACGGGTAGAGCCGCCCGGGCTGAAGCTTTCTTT. Its protein is CASSLETGRAARAEAFF.

This rearrangement joins TRBV6-5 to TRBJ2-1; 14 nucleotides line up with TRBD2. J gave up 4 bases and V 2 bases, and 7 bases lay outside the gene matches. This CDR3 is 18 amino acids long. CDR1 and CDR2 (germline): MNHEY, SVGAGI. CDR3 residues: CASSYRTSGRTIYNEQFF. CDR3 DNA sequence: TGTGCCAGCAGTTACCGGACTAGCGGGAGGACCATATACAATGAGCAGTTCTTC.

Many counts were recorded for this clonotype. J is TRBJ2-1 and V is TRBV28; D perhaps matches TRBD2 (5 bases). From germline, CDR1 is MDHEN and CDR2 SYDVKM. The CDR3 contains 15 residues. Trimming left V 2 bases short and J 6 bases short, with 14 bases between. CDR3 DNA sequence: TGTGCCAGCAGTTTAAACCAGCGGAGGCCCAATGAGCAGTTCTTC. Its translation is CASSLNQRRPNEQFF.

This clonotype was found many times. The V call is TRBV12-3 or TRBV12-4, the J call TRBJ2-7; 7 positions agree with TRBD1. V was pared by 3 bases and J by 5 bases, with 4 bases of the junction left unmatched. This CDR3 is built from 13 residues. CDR3 sequence (DNA): TGTGCCAGCAGTTTGACAGGGTTCCACGAGCAGTACTTC. Translating it yields CASSLTGFHEQYF.

This clonotype was seen only a few times. This rearrangement joins TRBV9 to TRBJ2-3; unclear D gene. Germline CDR1 is SGDLS and CDR2 is YYNGEE. Trimming cost V 3 bases and J 8 bases, with 10 bases left between them. This CDR3 is built from 12 residues. This CDR3 is CASSDSLGTQYF. The CDR3 DNA is TGTGCCAGCAGCGATAGCTTGGGTACGCAGTATTTT.

This clonotype has a count of ten or more. The chain is built from TRBV5-1 and TRBJ1-6; D gene unclear. V was shortened by 5 bases and J by 7 bases, with 7 bases between the two germline ends. This CDR3 is built from 12 residues. CDR1 is SGHRS, CDR2 YFSETQ, per germline. This CDR3 reads CASRLENSPLHF. The CDR3 DNA reads as TGCGCCAGCAGGCTCGAGAATTCACCCCTCCACTTT.

The chain uses TRBV10-3 and TRBJ2-5; D not certain. The CDR3 runs 12 residues. CDR1 is ENHRY, CDR2 SYGVKD, per germline. The V end was cut by 10 bases, the J end by 4 bases, with 13 bases between. The CDR3 sequence is CATGGESETQYF. CDR3 sequence (DNA): TGTGCCACCGGCGGAGAGTCAGAGACCCAGTACTTC.

This clonotype was detected a few times. This chain links TRBV6-2 or TRBV6-3 with TRBJ2-1; maybe TRBD2 (6 bases). This CDR3 comprises 17 residues. The germline CDR1 and CDR2 sequences are MNHEY and SVGEGT. Trimming removed 2 bases from V and 2 bases from J, with 16 bases in between. This chain's CDR3 is CASSYGRAGIPYNEQFF. For the CDR3, the DNA is TGTGCCAGCAGTTACGGTCGAGCGGGTATCCCCTACAATGAGCAGTTCTTC.

This clonotype was picked up a small number of times. The CDR3 nucleotides read TGCGCCAGCAGCTTGCTTTTAAGCGAGCAGTACTTC. Protein sequence: CASSLLLSEQYF. The chain has TRBV5-1 and TRBJ2-7; D remains ambiguous. The CDR3 extends over 12 amino acids. Trimming stripped 1 base from V and 6 bases from J, with 8 bases between. CDR1 and CDR2 (germline): SGHRS, YFSETQ.

This clonotype has a handful of counts. The CDR3 DNA is TGTGCCAGCAGTTCCGGGACGGAAACGGATGGCTACACCTTC. Amino acid sequence: CASSSGTETDGYTF. The chain has TRBV28 and TRBJ1-2; D is perhaps TRBD1 (5 bases). This CDR3 has 14 amino acids. Germline values: CDR1 MDHEN, CDR2 SYDVKM. With 4 bases removed from V and 6 bases from J, the gap between germline ends came to 15 bases.

The V call is TRBV9, the J call TRBJ2-1; maybe TRBD1 (7 bases). CDR3 length: 12 amino acids. Germline-derived CDR1 and CDR2 are SGDLS and YYNGEE. Trimming stripped 6 bases from V and 8 bases from J, with 12 bases between. Written as DNA, the CDR3 is TGTGCCAGCAACCAGGGGGGAGATGAGCAGTTCTTC. Translating it yields CASNQGGDEQFF.

Concerning this clonotype itself: Relative to the germline gene, one junction end is altered; a read error may explain this. This CDR3 reads CASSLGAGAACNF. CDR3 DNA sequence: TGTGCCAGCAGCTTAGGGGCAGGGGCAGCTTGTAACTTC. The rearrangement joins TRBV7-2 to TRBJ2-5, with a weak D call TRBD1 (6 bases). Germline lookup yields CDR1 SGHTA and CDR2 FQGNSA. This CDR3 has 13 residues.

The rearrangement joins TRBV5-1 to TRBJ2-3; D possibly corresponds to TRBD2 (6 bases). Germline loops: CDR1 SGHRS, CDR2 YFSETQ. Trimming pared 0 bases from V and 9 bases from J, leaving 20 bases between. The CDR3 is 16 residues long. CDR3 in amino acids: CASSLEYGGDRQTQYF. The CDR3 region has the DNA TGCGCCAGCAGCTTGGAGTACGGGGGAGATCGGCAAACGCAGTATTTT.

CDR3 sequence reads: CASSSGTANTGELFF. CDR3 coding DNA: TGCGCCAGCAGCTCCGGGACAGCGAACACCGGGGAGCTGTTTTTT. The chain couples TRBV5-1 to TRBJ2-2, with 7 bases aligning to TRBD1. CDR3 size: 15 residues. Germline trimming cut 3 bases from V and 0 bases from J; bases unmatched to any gene: 2. From germline, CDR1 is SGHRS and CDR2 YFSETQ. Combining the CDR3 with reference TRBV5-1 and TRBJ2-2 gives the whole variable domain KAGVTQTPRYLIKTRGQQVTLSCSPISGHRSVSWYQQTPGQGLQFLFEYFSETQRNKGNFPGRFSGRQFSNSRSEMNVSTLELGDSALYLCASSSGTANTGELFFGEGSRLTVL.

Ten or more counts support this clonotype. This sequence joins TRBV27 and TRBJ2-1; D is perhaps TRBD2 (6 bases). This CDR3 region has 15 residues. Trimming pared 1 base from V and 9 bases from J, leaving 16 bases between. The germline CDR1 and CDR2 sequences are MNHEY and SMNVEV (reference sequence). The CDR3, as DNA: TGTGCCAGCAGTTTATTGGGGGGAAGCGTCACTGAGCAGTTCTTC. Protein sequence: CASSLLGGSVTEQFF.